A selection of T cell receptor beta chains follows, all from one sample in a study of shared clonotypes between healthy human individuals. This table comes from immunoSEQ multiplex PCR, and its TCRdb copy is limited to in-frame clones, with some not included. The repertoire holds about half a million clones, with around 80% as singletons. Sequenced sample: PBMCs. These receptors all stem from a woman aged 40 to 49 in good health. Some clones in this sample may be carry-over from other donors' samples. Both conserved end residues are part of each CDR3. D genes are given only for firm matches. Clone sizes are given selectively: once, few, many, or a class where the clone is expanded.

DNA	CDR3	D	size	V	J
TGTGCCAGCAGTGCTAGGGGGGGAAGCTATGGCTACACCTTC	CASSARGGSYGYTF	-	-	TRBV25-1	TRBJ1-2
TGTGCCAGCAACTCACAGAACACTGAAGCTTTCTTT	CASNSQNTEAFF	-	-	TRBV5-6	TRBJ1-1
TGTGCCAGCAGCGTAGGACCGTGGTCGAACACCGGGGAGCTGTTTTTT	CASSVGPWSNTGELFF	-	-	TRBV9	TRBJ2-2
TGTGCCAGCAGTTTTGGGGGAGCGGACACCGGGGAGCTGTTTTTT	CASSFGGADTGELFF	-	-	TRBV27	TRBJ2-2
TGTGCCTGGAGTGCAGGCTGGCAGCCCCAGCATTTT	CAWSAGWQPQHF	-	-	TRBV30	TRBJ1-5
TGTGCCAGCAGCTCGTACAGGGAAGATACGCAGTATTTT	CASSSYREDTQYF	-	-	TRBV5-4	TRBJ2-3
TGTGCCAGTAGTATAGAGGGACAGGGGGCTCTGAACACTGAAGCTTTCTTT	CASSIEGQGALNTEAFF	TRBD1	-	TRBV19	TRBJ1-1
TGCGCCAGCAGCCAAATCAGCACGGGACAGGGGTTCTACGAGCAGTACTTC	CASSQISTGQGFYEQYF	TRBD1	-	TRBV4-3	TRBJ2-7
TGTGCCAGTAGTCATTACGGGCAAGGGGTTGGAAACACCATATATTTT	CASSHYGQGVGNTIYF	-	-	TRBV19	TRBJ1-3
TGTGCCAGCAGCCCCCGGTCAGGGAGTGAAAAACTGTTTTTT	CASSPRSGSEKLFF	-	once	TRBV5-6	TRBJ1-4
TGTGCCAGCAGCCAGGACCCCTCCTACGAGCAGTACTTC	CASSQDPSYEQYF	-	many	TRBV7-9	TRBJ2-7
TGTGCCAGCAGTTACTCAAGGGACAGGGCTACTTACGAGCAGTACTTC	CASSYSRDRATYEQYF	TRBD1	-	TRBV6-5	TRBJ2-7
TGTGCCAGCAGTCCCCCCGGACAGGGGGCCGGAGAGACCCAGTACTTC	CASSPPGQGAGETQYF	TRBD1	-	TRBV28	TRBJ2-5
TGTGCCAGCAGTGAAGAAGGGACAGGGCTCGGTTGGCGGGAGACCCAGTACTTC	CASSEEGTGLGWRETQYF	TRBD1	-	TRBV6-1	TRBJ2-5